Listed below are T cell receptor beta chains from one sample, sequenced in a study of blood T cell repertoires in COVID-19. The data were produced by immunoSEQ multiplex PCR, yet TCRdb's version contains in-frame clones alone and is incomplete. The data show roughly 260,000 clones, about 91% seen once. Source material: peripheral blood. The receptors derive from a person aged 18 to 29 with COVID-19, enrolled during active disease. Both conserved end residues are part of each CDR3. A D gene is named only where the DNA matches it firmly. Size is stated for part of the rows, as once, few or many counts, or as a class when the clone is expanded.

V	size	J	D	CDR3	DNA
TRBV12-3/TRBV12-4	.	TRBJ2-5	TRBD1	CASSPTGGETQYF	TGTGCCAGCAGTCCTACAGGGGGAGAGACCCAGTACTTC
TRBV27	.	TRBJ1-5	.	CASSLGGQPQHF	TGTGCCAGCAGCCTCGGAGGACAGCCCCAGCATTTT
TRBV3-1/TRBV3-2	.	TRBJ1-2	TRBD1	CASSRGTVNYGYTF	TGTGCCAGCAGCCGCGGGACAGTTAACTATGGCTACACCTTC
TRBV19	.	TRBJ1-2	.	CAGSPGGAVTLGYTF	TGTGCCGGTAGCCCAGGAGGGGCAGTTACCCTTGGCTACACCTTC
TRBV27	.	TRBJ1-5	.	CASSLGGSNQPQHF	TGTGCCAGCAGTTTGGGGGGAAGCAATCAGCCCCAGCATTTT
TRBV29-1	.	TRBJ2-1	TRBD2	CSVVGLAYEQFF	TGCAGCGTTGTGGGACTAGCATATGAGCAGTTCTTC
TRBV6-2/TRBV6-3	.	TRBJ2-3	TRBD1	CASSFDRDLWGDTQYF	TGTGCCAGCAGCTTTGACAGGGACCTTTGGGGAGATACGCAGTATTTT
TRBV11-1	.	TRBJ2-7	.	CASSRTVYEQYF	TGTGCCAGCAGCCGGACAGTCTACGAGCAGTACTTC
TRBV6-5	.	TRBJ2-5	.	CASRSLQETQYF	TGTGCCAGCAGGAGTCTCCAAGAGACCCAGTACTTC
TRBV18	.	TRBJ2-1	.	CASSPGGSDYYEQFF	TGTGCCAGTTCACCCGGAGGTAGCGATTATTATGAGCAGTTCTTC
TRBV13	.	TRBJ2-7	TRBD2	CASSLGGLAGLYEQYF	TGTGCCAGCAGCTTAGGCGGGCTAGCGGGTTTGTACGAGCAGTACTTC
TRBV6-5	once	TRBJ1-2	.	CASTVSPGAGGGYTF	TGTGCCAGCACAGTAAGCCCGGGCGCCGGGGGTGGCTACACCTTC
TRBV28	.	TRBJ1-2	TRBD1	CASSLPRQGDYGYTF	TGTGCCAGCAGTTTACCGAGACAGGGTGATTATGGCTACACCTTC
TRBV20-1	.	TRBJ2-5	.	CSASAWTQYF	TGCAGTGCTTCAGCGTGGACCCAGTACTTC
TRBV4-3	.	TRBJ2-7	.	CASSQPKIVRQKGSEQYF	TGCGCCAGCAGCCAGCCCAAGATAGTAAGGCAGAAGGGGTCCGAGCAGTACTTC
TRBV5-1	.	TRBJ2-7	TRBD2	CASSLQSSGKYEQYF	TGCGCCAGCAGCTTGCAGTCTAGCGGGAAGTACGAGCAGTACTTC
TRBV3-1/TRBV3-2	.	TRBJ2-7	TRBD2	CASSPPHKTSGSGEQYF	TGTGCCAGCAGCCCACCCCATAAGACTAGCGGGAGCGGGGAGCAGTACTTC
TRBV12-5	.	TRBJ2-7	TRBD2	CASGLRTSGYSYEQYF	TGTGCTAGTGGTTTGCGCACTAGCGGTTACTCCTACGAGCAGTACTTC
TRBV6-2/TRBV6-3	.	TRBJ2-7	.	CASSLGGSSYEQYF	TGTGCCAGCAGTTTGGGGGGTTCCTCCTACGAGCAGTACTTC
TRBV18	.	TRBJ2-5	.	CASSPRTAMETQYF	TGTGCCAGCTCACCCCGGACAGCTATGGAGACCCAGTACTTC
TRBV7-9	few	TRBJ1-1	TRBD1	CASAYTPTGTEAFF	TGTGCCAGCGCTTACACTCCGACAGGGACTGAAGCTTTCTTT
TRBV7-6	once	TRBJ2-1	.	CASSPRDSHNEQFF	TGTGCCAGCAGCCCCCGGGACTCTCACAATGAGCAGTTCTTC
TRBV9	.	TRBJ2-7	.	CASSVDGRGYEQYF	TGTGCCAGCAGCGTAGACGGGAGAGGCTACGAGCAGTACTTC
TRBV19	.	TRBJ1-4	.	CASREGATNEKLFF	TGTGCCAGTAGAGAGGGAGCAACTAATGAAAAACTGTTTTTT
TRBV24-1	.	TRBJ2-7	TRBD1	CATSDAGGSYEQYF	TGTGCCACCAGTGATGCAGGGGGTTCCTACGAGCAGTACTTC
TRBV5-5	.	TRBJ2-7	TRBD1	CASSSRDRAYEQYF	TGTGCCAGCAGCTCTAGGGACAGAGCCTACGAGCAGTACTTC
TRBV29-1	once	TRBJ1-1	.	CSVGSLGRGRSTEAFF	TGCAGCGTGGGTAGTTTAGGACGGGGAAGGAGCACTGAAGCTTTCTTT
TRBV29-1	.	TRBJ1-2	TRBD1	CSASGTGQLSNYGYTF	TGCAGCGCCAGTGGGACAGGGCAACTATCTAACTATGGCTACACCTTC
TRBV7-2	.	TRBJ1-1	.	CASSSQNMNTEAFF	TGTGCCAGCAGCTCTCAGAACATGAACACTGAAGCTTTCTTT
TRBV5-1	.	TRBJ2-7	TRBD2	CASSLVTSAEQYF	TGCGCCAGCAGCTTGGTTACTAGCGCCGAGCAGTACTTC
TRBV6-5	.	TRBJ2-7	TRBD1	CASSYRFSDRGYEQYF	TGTGCCAGCAGTTACCGCTTTTCGGACAGGGGCTACGAGCAGTACTTC
TRBV4-1	.	TRBJ2-5	.	CASSQDRTEQETQYF	TGCGCCAGCAGCCAAGATCGGACAGAACAAGAGACCCAGTACTTC
TRBV19	.	TRBJ2-5	TRBD1	CASSDREETQYF	TGTGCCAGTAGTGACAGGGAAGAGACCCAGTACTTC
TRBV10-1	.	TRBJ2-7	.	CASSEAREWEQYF	TGCGCCAGCAGTGAGGCTCGGGAGTGGGAGCAGTACTTC
TRBV21-1	.	TRBJ2-7	.	CASSKSGLANDSYEQYF	TGTGCCAGCAGCAAATCAGGACTAGCCAACGATTCCTACGAGCAGTACTTC
TRBV5-6	.	TRBJ2-1	.	CASSSLLSPSNEQFF	TGTGCCAGCAGCTCCCTTCTCTCACCCAGCAATGAGCAGTTCTTC
TRBV7-9	.	TRBJ2-7	TRBD1	CASSLVPGQNHEQYF	TGTGCCAGCAGCTTAGTCCCGGGACAGAATCACGAGCAGTACTTC
TRBV5-5	.	TRBJ1-4	.	CASSWRGRETNEKLFF	TGTGCCAGCAGCTGGCGTGGTCGGGAAACTAATGAAAAACTGTTTTTT
TRBV18	.	TRBJ1-1	.	CASSPTQEGTEAFF	TGTGCCAGCTCACCAACACAGGAGGGCACTGAAGCTTTCTTT
TRBV4-1	.	TRBJ2-1	TRBD2	CASSHTTSGSYNEQFF	TGCGCCAGCAGCCACACCACTAGCGGATCCTACAATGAGCAGTTCTTC
TRBV9	.	TRBJ2-3	TRBD2	CASSAGLAGADTQYF	TGTGCCAGCAGCGCCGGACTAGCGGGAGCAGATACGCAGTATTTT
TRBV28	.	TRBJ1-5	.	CASSFGRGQPQHF	TGTGCCAGCAGTTTTGGGAGGGGTCAGCCCCAGCATTTT
TRBV6-5	.	TRBJ2-2	.	CASGNRVYTGELFF	TGTGCCAGCGGGAACAGGGTGTACACCGGGGAGCTGTTTTTT
TRBV11-2	.	TRBJ2-7	.	CASSLDPTVQVEQYF	TGTGCCAGCAGCTTAGATCCGACCGTTCAGGTCGAGCAGTACTTC
TRBV7-9	.	TRBJ1-2	.	CASSSQEGGGYTF	TGTGCCAGCTCGTCCCAGGAAGGAGGTGGCTACACCTTC
TRBV11-3	.	TRBJ2-6	TRBD1	CASSPGTGGGYGANVLTF	TGTGCCAGCAGCCCGGGGACAGGGGGCGGGTATGGGGCCAACGTCCTGACTTTC
TRBV21-1	.	TRBJ1-4	.	CASQNRGIGLFF	TGTGCCAGCCAAAACCGGGGGATTGGGCTGTTTTTT
TRBV15	.	TRBJ2-7	.	CATSRIQGPNYEQYF	TGTGCCACCAGCAGAATACAGGGTCCCAACTACGAGCAGTACTTC
TRBV2	once	TRBJ2-7	.	CASSEAEGSSYEQYF	TGTGCCAGCAGCGAAGCGGAAGGGAGCTCCTACGAGCAGTACTTC
TRBV14	.	TRBJ1-1	.	CASSQVETAKVAFF	TGTGCCAGCAGCCAAGTGGAGACCGCAAAAGTCGCTTTCTTT
TRBV6-1	.	TRBJ2-7	TRBD1	CASSETGTDYEQYF	TGTGCCAGCAGTGAGACAGGGACAGACTACGAGCAGTACTTC
TRBV4-1	.	TRBJ1-2	.	CASRDGPRGGYGYTF	TGCGCCAGCAGGGACGGACCAAGGGGGGGCTATGGCTACACCTTC
TRBV6-5	.	TRBJ2-7	.	CASRDKSYEQYF	TGTGCCAGCCGGGACAAGTCCTACGAGCAGTACTTC
TRBV4-2	.	TRBJ2-7	TRBD2	CASSPISGSGYEQYF	TGTGCCAGCAGCCCCATTAGCGGGAGCGGCTACGAGCAGTACTTC
TRBV7-8	.	TRBJ1-2	.	CASSLGGNNYGYTF	TGTGCCAGCAGCTTAGGCGGAAACAACTATGGCTACACCTTC